This T cell receptor beta chain was sequenced for a study of OX40 agonist ivuxolimab in advanced cancers. In terms of the full investigation: Ivuxolimab, which targeted the costimulatory receptor OX40 (CD134), was an agonistic, fully human IgG2 monoclonal antibody. Intravenous ivuxolimab was administered to patients every 2 weeks at six dose levels: 0.01, 0.1, 0.3, 1.5, 3 and 10 mg/kg. Of the roughly 52 dose-escalation patients, hepatocellular carcinoma was present in approximately 20, melanoma in some 15, renal cell carcinoma in 9 and head and neck cancer in 9. In the dose-escalation cohort, approximately 82% of patients were male, and the mean age was approximately 60 years with a range of roughly 23 to 79. Patients were allowed to have had prior anti-PD-1, anti-PD-L1 or anti-CTLA-4 therapy, and approximately 40% of the dose-escalation patients had been treated with checkpoint inhibitors. Partial responses occurred in three dose-escalation patients: two with cutaneous melanoma and one with hepatocellular carcinoma. The point of sequencing TCRbeta in the periphery was to test whether ivuxolimab changed TCR sequence diversity and drove clonal T-cell expansion. The paper describes the monotherapy dose-escalation part (N of about 47 patients) of the phase I trial of ivuxolimab.

The trial excluded patients who had a history of autoimmune disease or who were on systemic immunosuppression. Peripheral blood for TCR sequencing was collected from all dose cohorts at baseline, on cycle 4 day 1, and on cycle 7 day 1. Samples came from an open-label, multicenter, first-in-human phase I dose-escalation trial of ivuxolimab. Adults with locally advanced or metastatic melanoma, renal cell, hepatocellular, or head and neck squamous cell carcinoma were enrolled in the trial. CD4+ and CD8+ T cells were sorted separately from peripheral blood before TCR sequencing. V and J are truncated by 7 bases and 2 bases respectively, leaving an intervening sequence of 15 bases. Looking up the germline V gene yields CDR1 SGHTA and CDR2 FQGNSA. CDR3 length: 15 amino acids, cysteine to phenylalanine. Only the CDR3 region is kept as DNA, spanning 45 bases read in frame from base 1. Study-level results and caveats: At doses from 0.1 to 3.0 mg/kg, clonal expansion was seen in both CD4+ and CD8+ blood T cells between baseline and week 6. Low levels of normalized T-cell clonal expansion were also shown by some nonresponding patients. Antigen specificity was not determined for the clonally expanded peripheral T cells. On average, CD8+ T cells showed more expanded clones than CD4+ T cells after ivuxolimab. In partial responders in the 0.1-3.0 mg/kg groups, normalized peripheral clonal expansion was found to be among the lowest, especially among CD8+ T cells.

Genomic DNA was isolated from the sorted cells so that the TCRbeta CDR3 region could be sequenced. The immunoSEQ Assay was used to sequence the TCRbeta CDR3 regions. Imported from immuneACCESS, the table was reduced by TCRdb to in-frame sequences with V and J called. These copies leave out some clones; in studies compared against another copy, an unresolved V gene accounts for under half, and the cause of the remainder is not known. For this sample there are 60,000 to 75,000 clones; approximately 86% appear just once. Around 0.86% of the sample comes from the top ten. About this clone: Its binding antigen is unknown. No much larger clonotype is one base removed from it; base qualities were not supplied.

Recombination connected TRBV7-2 to TRBJ1-5; the D segment cannot be called with confidence. The TCR comes from an adult with an advanced solid tumor such as melanoma, head and neck, liver or kidney cancer. The sequenced sample was CD4+ or CD8+ T cells sorted from blood, obtained in a trial of the OX40 agonist ivuxolimab. The DNA sequence follows: TGTGCCAGCAACCCGAGTGGGTCTGGCAATCAGCCCCAGCATTTT. Translation gives CASNPSGSGNQPQHF.